The 6 T cell receptor beta chains below all came from one sample that was sequenced in a study of long-term antiretroviral therapy in people with HIV (dated by TCRdb to the early 2020s). Sequencing of the TRB variable region was done with the immunoSEQ hsTCRB v3.0 assay at survey level resolution. The table comes from immuneACCESS by way of TCRdb, which keeps in-frame sequences with V and J called. Part of the clones is missing from these tables; in studies checked, under half for an unresolved V gene and the rest for unknown reasons. The sample includes approximately 1,800 clones, with around 88% observed a single time. The top ten hold around 3.5% of the sample. Here the sequenced sample was unsorted PBMCs, taken 0.7 years after starting antiretroviral therapy. These receptors originate from a woman in her fifties or sixties with HIV.

CDR3 in amino acids: CAGIRGGTDTQYF. The CDR3 bases are TGCGCCGGTATTAGGGGGGGGACAGATACGCAGTATTTT. The rearrangement joins TRBV10-1 to TRBJ2-3; tentatively, D is TRBD2 (7 bases). CDR1 and CDR2 (germline): WNHNN, SYGVQD (reference sequence). With 11 bases removed from V and 3 bases from J, the gap between germline ends came to 15 bases. The CDR3 length is 13 residues.

This clone was detected only a few times. The chain links TRBV11-3 to TRBJ2-3; the D call may be TRBD1 or TRBD2 (5 bases each). CDR1 is SGHNT, CDR2 YENEEA, per germline. Trimming shortened V by 5 bases and J by 2 bases, and 11 bases separated the two germline ends. This CDR3 comprises 14 residues. The CDR3 reads CASSEMGPTDTQYF. The CDR3 nucleotides read TGTGCCAGCAGCGAAATGGGACCCACAGATACGCAGTATTTT.

This clone was counted between two and nine times. The chain carries TRBV5-6 and TRBJ1-5; 9 positions agree with TRBD1. This CDR3 has 16 residues. V trimming: 3 bases; J trimming: 5 bases; junction bases outside the gene matches: 9. Per germline, CDR1 SGHDT and CDR2 YYEEEE. CDR3 nucleotide sequence: TGTGCCAGCAGCTCCTTCCGGGACAGGGAGGATCAGCCCCAGCATTTT. Protein: CASSSFRDREDQPQHF.

The genes are TRBV7-8 and TRBJ2-5; D tentatively reads TRBD1 or TRBD2 (6 bases each). The CDR3 spans 16 residues. V dropped 5 bases and J dropped 4 bases, with 20 bases sitting between them. Germline assignment: CDR1 SGHVS and CDR2 FQNEAQ. As DNA, the CDR3 is TGTGCCAGCAGCGCTCGGCTCCGGGGGCTAGGAGAGACCCAGTACTTC. This translates into CASSARLRGLGETQYF.

The chain is built from TRBV7-2 and TRBJ1-2, with 7 nucleotides matching TRBD1. From germline, CDR1 is SGHTA and CDR2 FQGNSA. The CDR3 has 15 amino acids. V was clipped by 5 bases and J by 8 bases; unmatched bases: 14. The CDR3 coding sequence is TGTGCCAGCAGCCTAAATACAGGGGCGGCTAGGGGCTACACCTTC. It encodes CASSLNTGAARGYTF.

This chain uses TRBV6-6 with TRBJ1-5; TRBD1 matches 9 bases. Per germline, CDR1 MNHNY and CDR2 SVGAGI (reference sequence). The CDR3 length is 14 residues. V lost 6 bases and J lost 6; bases outside the gene matches: 6. This CDR3 reads CASSNTGGGQPQHF. Here the CDR3 DNA reads TGTGCCAGCAGCAACACAGGGGGCGGTCAGCCCCAGCATTTT.